This paragraph covers one TCR beta chain sequence. Its target is unknown. The sample comes from a study of T cells in Graves' hyperthyroidism and ophthalmopathy. Broader study findings: In the analysis, a 13 V-J model separated ophthalmopathy from stable hyperthyroidism.

Authors of the study amplified TCR beta CDR3 regions from RNA transcripts. Researchers ran a first-round RT-PCR on the TCR CDR3 using the HTBI primer set. A single record per CDR3 protein comes from TCRdb applying MiXCR to the multiplex PCR reads. The sample has 450,000 to 700,000 distinct CDR3 sequences, under 60% seen once. For Graves' hyperthyroidism to be stable, ophthalmopathy could not progress within 18 months. Patients showing uncontrolled infection, other autoimmune disease, pregnancy or lactation were ineligible. Clinicians diagnosed patients from clinical symptoms, serum thyroxine and TRAb, thyroid ultrasound and orbital computed tomography. Germline-derived CDR1 and CDR2 are DFQATT and SNEGSKA (reference sequence). The V and J ends lost 6 bases and 8 bases respectively, with 13 bases between them. The CDR3 is 12 residues long.

The sample consisted of peripheral blood or thyroid tissue (not recorded which). V usage is TRBV20-1 and J usage is TRBJ1-4, with D maybe TRBD1 (6 bases). This clonotype was obtained from a woman under 30 with Graves' hyperthyroidism. CDR3 in DNA: TGCAGTGCAGAAGGGGGGGAGGAAAAACTGTTTTTT. Its protein product is CSAEGGEEKLFF.